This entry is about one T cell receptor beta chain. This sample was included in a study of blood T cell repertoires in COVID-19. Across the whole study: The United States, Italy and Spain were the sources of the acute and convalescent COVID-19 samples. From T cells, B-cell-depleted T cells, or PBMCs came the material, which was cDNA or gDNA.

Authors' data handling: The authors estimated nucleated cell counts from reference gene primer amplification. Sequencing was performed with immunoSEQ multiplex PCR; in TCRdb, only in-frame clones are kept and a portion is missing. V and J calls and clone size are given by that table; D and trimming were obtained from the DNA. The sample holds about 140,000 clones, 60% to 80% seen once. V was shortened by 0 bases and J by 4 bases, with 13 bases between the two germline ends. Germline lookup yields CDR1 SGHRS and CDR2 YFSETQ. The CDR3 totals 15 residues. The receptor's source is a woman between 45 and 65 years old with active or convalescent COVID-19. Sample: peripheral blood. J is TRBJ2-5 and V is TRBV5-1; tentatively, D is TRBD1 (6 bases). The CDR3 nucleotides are TGCGCCAGCAGCTTGGTTACAGGGTTTCGAGAGACCCAGTACTTC. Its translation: CASSLVTGFRETQYF.